This T cell receptor (beta chain) was retrieved from a study of blood T cell repertoires in COVID-19. Looking at the study overall: PBMCs, B-cell-depleted T cells, or T cells provided the cDNA or gDNA that made up the material.

V lost 4 bases and J lost 6, with 23 bases in between. Germline values: CDR1 SGDLS, CDR2 YYNGEE. CDR3 length: 16 amino acids. Original processing methods: Amplification of reference gene primers was used by the study to estimate nucleated cell counts. TCRdb's copy holds only in-frame clones and misses some; the assay was immunoSEQ multiplex PCR. That table is the source of V, J and clone size, and D and trimming were worked out from the DNA. The repertoire has about 180,000 clones, 80% to 90% of them found once; the top ten carry under 3.5%. The sequence came from a man between 60 and 70 years old with acute or convalescent COVID-19. The chain has TRBV9 and TRBJ2-7; the D gene is possibly TRBD2 (6 bases). The source material was peripheral blood. Here the CDR3 DNA reads TGTGCCAGCAGCAGGCGCGCCTCAGTCGAGGGAGGCGAGCAGTACTTC. Its protein product is CASSRRASVEGGEQYF.